This paragraph covers one TCR beta chain sequence. Its specific antigen is unknown. It has no much larger one-base neighbor in the sample; base qualities were not kept. For the CD8 naive samples, CD45RO-negative cells were positively selected for CCR7, yielding a CD45RA+CCR7+ population from which TemRA cells were excluded. The donors were healthy, HIV-negative adults who had no recently reported acute infections or vaccinations. Every donor was a Caucasian adult residing in Nashville, Tennessee, USA. Blood was obtained by leukapheresis, after which PBMCs were separated by Ficoll-Histopaque density gradient centrifugation and cryopreserved in liquid nitrogen vapor phase. Analytical flow cytometry was used to check the purity and quantity of each magnetically sorted T cell population. Each sorted fraction had its genomic DNA isolated and then quantified by UV absorbance on a Nanodrop 2000c. The record originates from a study of shared clonotypes between healthy human individuals (dated by TCRdb to 2019 to 2021). For the wider study: The cohort comprised a couple of women and a few men aged 18 to 49 years. For each donor, CD4 naive and CD4 memory were each run on three plates, CD8 naive on two plates, and CD8 memory on one plate. To estimate repertoire size and how much clonotypes are shared between individuals, the study performed deep sequencing of blood TCR repertoires from about five healthy adults. Different laboratories and diverse techniques were used to prepare libraries and sequence TCR repertoires, to increase sequencing depth and limit assay-specific biases. Between about 0.94 and 8.9 billion PBMCs per donor were obtained by leukapheresis.

Trimming costs V 0 bases and J 1 base, and their ends lie 16 bases apart. The CDR3, from cysteine to phenylalanine, totals 17 residues. The retained sequence is limited to the CDR3, 51 bases, with the frame set at the first base. Based on the germline V gene, the CDR1 and CDR2 sequences are SGDLS and YYNGEE. The paper as a whole reports these results and caveats: Based on pairwise subsampling, the degree of clonotype sharing among donors was expected to be affected by sequencing depth. When a few donors were compared, the shared fraction of clonotypes was approximately 5% for naive CD4, more than 3% for naive CD8, about 2.4% for memory CD4, and under 0.5% for memory CD8. Higher generation probabilities were observed for clonotypes shared by all four sorted-subset donors than for non-shared clonotypes. Estimated clonotype richness was generally larger for naive than for memory subsets. The small number of donors limited the genetic and exposure-history diversity represented. Only blood was sampled, and tissue TCR repertoires likely differ from those in blood. Rarefaction of sorted-subset datasets indicated incomplete sequencing despite the large sequencing depth.

Using the deep immunoSEQ assay, TCR CDR3 regions were amplified from genomic DNA by multiplex PCR. Genomic DNA extracted from each cell subset was distributed evenly over all wells of several immunoSEQ 96-well plates, and each plate served as one replicate. Each replicate PCR for sorted subsets received around 200 ng genomic DNA, equal to about 30,000 T cell genomes. Purified libraries were measured with a Qubit 3.0 fluorometer, size-checked on a Bioanalyzer 2100, and measured again with the KAPA Library Quantification kit. Every immunoSEQ 96-well plate was sequenced on a dedicated single-read 150-cycle Illumina NextSeq 550 flow cell. From the authors' description of their analysis: Because the immunoSEQ output included only junctional sequences and no quality scores, the filtering could not be the same as the filtering used for full-length reads. To assign V/J genes and CDR3, sequences were annotated using PyIR, a Python wrapper for IgBLAST v1.9, with IMGT germline references. Reads with weak V/J assignments (E-value above 1e-6), missing CDR3, stop codons, out-of-frame junctions, or ambiguous translated residues were removed. A V3J clonotype was defined by an identical inferred V gene, J gene, and CDR3 amino acid sequence. The percentage overlap between two repertoires was calculated by dividing the number of shared unique clonotypes by the size of the smaller repertoire. Repertoire richness was assessed with RTK rarefaction, the Chao1 estimator, and Recon v2.1 estimates of unobserved clonotypes. For all TCRbeta clonotypes obtained by the gDNA method from a handful of donors, generation probabilities were computed with OLGA. Not all clones reach the TCRdb copy of this immuneACCESS table, which keeps in-frame sequences only. Checked studies attribute under half of the gap to unresolved V genes and leave the rest unexplained. V, J and clone size were drawn from that table, and D and trimming were deduced from the DNA. This sample is represented by 1.5 million to 2.5 million clones; about 95% of them were singletons. 1% to 1.5% of the sample goes to the ten largest clones.

The rearrangement combines TRBV9 with TRBJ1-1, and TRBD1 may be the D gene, going by 6 matching bases. The source material was naive CD8+ T cells sorted from blood. The sample's cell subset or site, from its label and the paper: CD45RA+CCR7+. This receptor was taken from a man aged 18-30 years in good health. CDR3 region: CASSVVSGGGGNTEAFF. The nucleotide sequence is given as TGTGCCAGCAGCGTAGTGTCGGGGGGCGGCGGGAACACTGAAGCTTTCTTT. Extended through the reference TRBV9 and TRBJ1-1 proteins, this CDR3 yields the full variable domain: DSGVTQTPKHLITATGQRVTLRCSPRSGDLSVYWYQQSLDQGLQFLIQYYNGEERAKGNILERFSAQQFPDLHSELNLSSLELGDSALYFCASSVVSGGGGNTEAFFGQGTRLTVV.